This T cell receptor beta chain was recovered during a study of T cells in women clearing cervical HPV infection. Study-level background: No precancer developed; the control's incident HPV16 infection cleared within 12 months. Controls gave blood once infection was undetectable; cases at lesion identification.

Sequencing used immunoSEQ multiplex PCR; TCRdb keeps in-frame clones, though not all of them. This specimen shows just over 20,000 clones; the ten leading clones hold roughly 4.9%. Worth noting for this clone: One end of the junction is discordant with germline, which a read error may explain.

Sequencing was done on a sample of blood buffy coat. The source is a woman aged 18-70 years with a cervical HPV16 infection that either progressed to CIN3+ or cleared (not recorded which).

CDR3 protein: CASSQDPAGGTDTQYF. CDR3 bases read: TGCGCCAGCAGCCAAGACCCAGCGGGGGGCACAGATACG. The chain carries TRBV4-2 and TRBJ2-3, with 8 bases that match TRBD2. Read coverage stops 3 residues before the CDR3 terminus; the germline J gene supplies the remainder. From germline, CDR1 is LGHNA and CDR2 YNFKEQ. The CDR3 has 16 amino acids.